Below are 5 T cell receptor beta chains sequenced from a single sample in a study of patients and donors after allogeneic stem cell transplantation. TCRdb passed the RT-PCR reads through MiXCR, listing each CDR3 protein once. The table lists roughly 230,000 distinct CDR3 sequences, roughly 13% of them singletons. Sequencing was done on a sample of blood, either unsorted or a sorted T cell fraction (not recorded which). These receptors were obtained from a human donor who was either an allogeneic HSCT recipient or a stem cell or donor lymphocyte infusion donor (not recorded which). It is not recorded whose cells these are; they may come from a transplant donor.

This clonotype showed up just once. This rearrangement joins TRBV5-1 to TRBJ1-2; 8 bases are a match to TRBD1. Germline V CDR1 and CDR2: SGHRS, YFSETQ. V trimming: 0 bases; J trimming: 3 bases; junction bases outside the gene matches: 4. This CDR3 comprises 15 residues. CDR3 sequence reads: CASSLAAGGDYGYTF. The CDR3 region has the DNA TGCGCCAGCAGCTTGGCGGCAGGGGGCGACTATGGCTACACCTTC.

The chain uses TRBV20-1 and TRBJ2-5, with TRBD2 identical over 7 bases. V was pared by 3 bases and J by 5 bases, with 12 bases of the junction left unmatched. The germline CDR1 and CDR2 sequences are DFQATT and SNEGSKA (reference sequence). The CDR3 runs 15 residues. The CDR3 region has the DNA TGCAGTGCTAGGCCGACTAGCCCATGGAGGGAGACCCAGTACTTC. Translation gives CSARPTSPWRETQYF.

This clonotype was detected ten times or more. The rearrangement links TRBV4-1 to TRBJ1-1; D gene unclear. This CDR3 spans 14 amino acids. Germline CDR1 is MGHRA and CDR2 is YSYEKL. The V end lost 0 bases, the J end lost 6 bases, and 11 bases lay between the germline ends. As DNA, the CDR3 is TGCGCCAGCAGCCAAGATCCCCTCCGGGCTGAAGCTTTCTTT. Amino acid sequence: CASSQDPLRAEAFF.

This clonotype has a handful of counts. The J gene is TRBJ1-6, the V gene TRBV5-5; 9 bases agree with TRBD1. V lost 5 bases, J lost 8 bases, and 5 bases stayed unmatched. Germline assignment: CDR1 SGHKS and CDR2 YYEKEE (reference sequence). This CDR3 has 14 residues. Here the CDR3 DNA reads TGTGCCAGCAGTCGACAGGGGGGTGATTCACCCCTCCACTTT. It specifies CASSRQGGDSPLHF.

This clonotype was counted a few times. The CDR3 DNA is TGCGCCAGCAGCCAAGGGCAGGGGCAAGTTGGAAACACCATATATTTT. Translating it yields CASSQGQGQVGNTIYF. V and J are TRBV4-3 and TRBJ1-3, with D perhaps matching TRBD1 (6 bases). Germline CDR1 and CDR2: LGHNA and YSLEER. Trimming pared 1 base from V and 3 bases from J, leaving 13 bases between. The CDR3 totals 16 residues.